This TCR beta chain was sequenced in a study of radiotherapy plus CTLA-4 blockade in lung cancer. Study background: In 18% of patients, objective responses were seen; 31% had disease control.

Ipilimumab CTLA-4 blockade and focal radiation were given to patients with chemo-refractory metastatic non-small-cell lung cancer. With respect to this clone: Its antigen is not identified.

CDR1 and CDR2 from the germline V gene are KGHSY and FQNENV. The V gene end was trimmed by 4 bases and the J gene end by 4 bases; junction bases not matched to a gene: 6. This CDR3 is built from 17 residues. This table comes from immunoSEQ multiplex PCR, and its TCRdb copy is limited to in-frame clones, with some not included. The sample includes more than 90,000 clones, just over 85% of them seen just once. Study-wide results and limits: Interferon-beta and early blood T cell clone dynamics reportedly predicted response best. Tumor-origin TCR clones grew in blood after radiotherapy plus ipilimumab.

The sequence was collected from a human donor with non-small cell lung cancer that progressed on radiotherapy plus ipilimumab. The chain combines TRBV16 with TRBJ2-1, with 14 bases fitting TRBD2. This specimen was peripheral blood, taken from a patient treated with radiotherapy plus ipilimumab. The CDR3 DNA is TGTGCCAGCAGCCTCCGACTAGCGGGAGGGGTGTACAATGAGCAGTTCTTC. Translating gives CASSLRLAGGVYNEQFF.